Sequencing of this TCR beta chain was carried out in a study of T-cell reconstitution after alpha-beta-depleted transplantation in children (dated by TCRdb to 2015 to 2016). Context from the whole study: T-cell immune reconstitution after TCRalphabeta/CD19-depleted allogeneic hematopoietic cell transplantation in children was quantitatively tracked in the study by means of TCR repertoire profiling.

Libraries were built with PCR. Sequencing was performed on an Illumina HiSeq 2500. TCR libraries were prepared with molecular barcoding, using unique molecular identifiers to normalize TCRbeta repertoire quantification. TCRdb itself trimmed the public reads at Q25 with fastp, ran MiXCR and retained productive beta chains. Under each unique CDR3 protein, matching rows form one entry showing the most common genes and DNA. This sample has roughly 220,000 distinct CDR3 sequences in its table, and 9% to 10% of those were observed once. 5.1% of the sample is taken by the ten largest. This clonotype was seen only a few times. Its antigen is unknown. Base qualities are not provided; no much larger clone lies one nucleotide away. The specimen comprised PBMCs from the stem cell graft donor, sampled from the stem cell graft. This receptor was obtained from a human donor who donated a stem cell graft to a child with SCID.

DNA sequence: TGTGCCCGTAACCGGGGGGATCACTTAGAGAATGAGCAGTTCTTC. Its amino acids are CARNRGDHLENEQFF. The rearranged segments are TRBV30 and TRBJ2-1; 7 junctional bases match TRBD2. From the cysteine through the phenylalanine, the CDR3 covers 15 amino acids. Only the CDR3 DNA is retained, 45 bases long and in frame from the first base. Sequences GTSNPN (CDR1) and SVGIG (CDR2) are obtained from the germline V gene (reference sequence). Relative to germline, V is missing 8 bases and J is missing 7 bases, with 17 bases of the junction outside any gene match.